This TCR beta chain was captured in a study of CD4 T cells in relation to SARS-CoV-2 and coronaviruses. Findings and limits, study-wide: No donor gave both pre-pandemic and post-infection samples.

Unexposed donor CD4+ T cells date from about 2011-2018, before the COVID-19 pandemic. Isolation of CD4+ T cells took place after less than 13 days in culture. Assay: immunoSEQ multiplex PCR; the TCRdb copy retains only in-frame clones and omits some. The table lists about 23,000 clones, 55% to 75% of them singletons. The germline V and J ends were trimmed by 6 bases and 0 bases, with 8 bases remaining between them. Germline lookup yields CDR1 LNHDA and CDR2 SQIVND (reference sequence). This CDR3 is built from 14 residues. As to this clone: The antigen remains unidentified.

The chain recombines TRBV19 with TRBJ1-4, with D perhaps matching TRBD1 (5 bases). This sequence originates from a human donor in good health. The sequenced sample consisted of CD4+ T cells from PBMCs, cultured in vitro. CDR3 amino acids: CASRGGATNEKLFF. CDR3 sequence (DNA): TGTGCCAGTAGGGGGGGAGCAACTAATGAAAAACTGTTTTTT.